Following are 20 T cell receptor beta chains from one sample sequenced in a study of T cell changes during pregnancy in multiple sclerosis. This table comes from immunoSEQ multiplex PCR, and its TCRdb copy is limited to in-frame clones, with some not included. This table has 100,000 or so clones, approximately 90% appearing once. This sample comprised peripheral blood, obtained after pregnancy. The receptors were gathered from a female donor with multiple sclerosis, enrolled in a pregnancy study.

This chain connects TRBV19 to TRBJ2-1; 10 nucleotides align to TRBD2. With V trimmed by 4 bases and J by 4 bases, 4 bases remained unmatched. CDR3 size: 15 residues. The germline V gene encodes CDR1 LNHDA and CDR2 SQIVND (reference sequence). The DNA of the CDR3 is TGTGCCAGTAGTACTAGCGGGAGTTTTTACAATGAGCAGTTCTTC. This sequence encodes CASSTSGSFYNEQFF.

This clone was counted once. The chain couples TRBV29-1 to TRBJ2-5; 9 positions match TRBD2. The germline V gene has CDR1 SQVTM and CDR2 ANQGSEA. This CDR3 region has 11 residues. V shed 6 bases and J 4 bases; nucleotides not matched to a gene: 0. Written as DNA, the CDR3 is TGCAGCGTAGCGGGAGGAGAGACCCAGTACTTC. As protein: CSVAGGETQYF.

The CDR3 loop reads CASTTTLGTVETQYF. In nucleotides, the CDR3 is TGTGCCAGCACTACTACCCTCGGGACAGTAGAGACCCAGTACTTC. V gene TRBV6-5 combines with J gene TRBJ2-5, with 7 bases aligning to TRBD1. The CDR3 covers 15 residues. The V segment lost 7 bases and the J segment 4 bases; nucleotides outside the gene matches: 12. CDR1 and CDR2 (germline): MNHEY, SVGAGI.

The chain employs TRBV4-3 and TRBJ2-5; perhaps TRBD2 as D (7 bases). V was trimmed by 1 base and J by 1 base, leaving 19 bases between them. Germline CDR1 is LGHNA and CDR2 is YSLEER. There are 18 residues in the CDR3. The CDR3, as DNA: TGCGCCAGCAGCCAAGCTAGAGGGCCCGGGGGGCCCCAAGAGACCCAGTACTTC. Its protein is CASSQARGPGGPQETQYF.

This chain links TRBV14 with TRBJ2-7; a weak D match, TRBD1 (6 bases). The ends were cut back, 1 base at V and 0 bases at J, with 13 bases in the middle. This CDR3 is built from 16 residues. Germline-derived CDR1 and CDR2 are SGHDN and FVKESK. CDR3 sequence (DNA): TGTGCCAGCAGCCAAGGACTGGGACACGTCTCCTACGAGCAGTACTTC. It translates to CASSQGLGHVSYEQYF.

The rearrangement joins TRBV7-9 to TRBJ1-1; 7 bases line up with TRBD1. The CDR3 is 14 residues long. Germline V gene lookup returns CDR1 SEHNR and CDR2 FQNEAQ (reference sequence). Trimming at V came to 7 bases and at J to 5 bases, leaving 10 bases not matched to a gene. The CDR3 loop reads CASNPEGAGTEAFF. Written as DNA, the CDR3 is TGTGCCAGCAACCCGGAGGGGGCGGGAACTGAAGCTTTCTTT.

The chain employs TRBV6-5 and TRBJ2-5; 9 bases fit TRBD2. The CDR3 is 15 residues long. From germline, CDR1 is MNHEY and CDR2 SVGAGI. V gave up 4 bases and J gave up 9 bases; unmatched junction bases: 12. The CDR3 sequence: CASSFRLAAPGSQYF. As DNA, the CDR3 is TGTGCCAGCAGTTTTCGACTAGCGGCTCCGGGGTCCCAGTACTTC.

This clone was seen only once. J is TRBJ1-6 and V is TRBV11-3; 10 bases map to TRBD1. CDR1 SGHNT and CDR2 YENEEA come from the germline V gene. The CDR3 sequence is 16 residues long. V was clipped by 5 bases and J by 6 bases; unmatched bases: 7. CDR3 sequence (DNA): TGTGCCAGCAGCCCACTGGGGACAGGGGCTAATTCACCCCTCCACTTT. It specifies CASSPLGTGANSPLHF.

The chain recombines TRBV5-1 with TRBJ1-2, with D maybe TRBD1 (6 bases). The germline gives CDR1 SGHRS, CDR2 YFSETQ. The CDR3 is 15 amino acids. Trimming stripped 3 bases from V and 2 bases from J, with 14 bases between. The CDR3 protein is CASSSDWQGNYGYTF. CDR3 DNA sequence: TGCGCCAGCAGCTCGGATTGGCAGGGGAACTATGGCTACACCTTC.

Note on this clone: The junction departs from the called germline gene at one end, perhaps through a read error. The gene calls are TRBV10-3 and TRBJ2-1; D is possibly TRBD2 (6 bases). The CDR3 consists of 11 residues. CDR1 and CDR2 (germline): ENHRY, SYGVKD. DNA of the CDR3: TGTGCCATCAGCGACGGGGGAGAGCGGTTCTTC. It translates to CAISDGGERFF.

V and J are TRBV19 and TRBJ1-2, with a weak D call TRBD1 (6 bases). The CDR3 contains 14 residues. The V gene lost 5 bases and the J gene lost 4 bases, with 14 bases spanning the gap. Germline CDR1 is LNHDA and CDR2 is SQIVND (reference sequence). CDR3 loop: CASSPVGGSYGYTF. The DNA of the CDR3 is TGTGCCAGTAGTCCGGTAGGGGGAAGCTATGGCTACACCTTC.

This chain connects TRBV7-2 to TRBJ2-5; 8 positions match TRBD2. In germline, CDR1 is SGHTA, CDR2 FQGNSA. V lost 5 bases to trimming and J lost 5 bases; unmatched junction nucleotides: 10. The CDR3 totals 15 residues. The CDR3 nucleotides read TGTGCCAGCAGCCTTACCGCGGGGGGTCATGAGACCCAGTACTTC. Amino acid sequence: CASSLTAGGHETQYF.

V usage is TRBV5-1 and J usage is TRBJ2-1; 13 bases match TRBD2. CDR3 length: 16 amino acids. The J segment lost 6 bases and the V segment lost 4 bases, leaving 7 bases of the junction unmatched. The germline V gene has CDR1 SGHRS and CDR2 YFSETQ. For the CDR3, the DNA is TGCGCCAGCAGCAAAACGGGACTAGCGGGATTCAATGAGCAGTTCTTC. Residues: CASSKTGLAGFNEQFF.

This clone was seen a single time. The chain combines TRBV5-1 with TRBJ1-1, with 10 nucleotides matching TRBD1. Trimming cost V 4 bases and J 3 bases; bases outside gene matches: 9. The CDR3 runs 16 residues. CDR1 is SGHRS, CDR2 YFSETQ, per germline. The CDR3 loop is CASSLGTGVFDTEAFF. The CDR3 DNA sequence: TGCGCCAGCAGCCTCGGGACAGGGGTATTTGACACTGAAGCTTTCTTT.

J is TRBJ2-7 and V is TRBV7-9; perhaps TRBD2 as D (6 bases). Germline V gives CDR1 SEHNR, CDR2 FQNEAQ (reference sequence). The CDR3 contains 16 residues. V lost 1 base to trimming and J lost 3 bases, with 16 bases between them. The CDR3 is CASSLVTRPGGYEQYF. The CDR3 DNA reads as TGTGCCAGCAGCTTAGTGACTCGGCCCGGGGGCTACGAGCAGTACTTC.

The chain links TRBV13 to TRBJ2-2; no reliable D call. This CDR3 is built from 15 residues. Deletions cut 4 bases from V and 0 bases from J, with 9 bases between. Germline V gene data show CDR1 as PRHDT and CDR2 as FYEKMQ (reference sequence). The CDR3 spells CASSSAGANTGELFF. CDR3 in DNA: TGTGCCAGCAGCTCCGCCGGAGCGAACACCGGGGAGCTGTTTTTT.

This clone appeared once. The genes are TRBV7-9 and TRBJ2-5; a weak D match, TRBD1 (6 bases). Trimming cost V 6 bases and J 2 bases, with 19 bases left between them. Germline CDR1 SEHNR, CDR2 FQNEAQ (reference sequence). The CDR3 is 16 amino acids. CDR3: CASRKSRGQPQETQYF. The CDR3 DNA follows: TGTGCCAGCAGAAAATCCCGGGGACAACCTCAAGAGACCCAGTACTTC.

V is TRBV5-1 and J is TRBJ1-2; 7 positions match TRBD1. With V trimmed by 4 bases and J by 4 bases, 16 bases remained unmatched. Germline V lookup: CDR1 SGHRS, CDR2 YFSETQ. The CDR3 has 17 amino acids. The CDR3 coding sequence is TGCGCCAGCAGCCGAGACTCTGACAGGGATGGGACCTATGGCTACACCTTC. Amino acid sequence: CASSRDSDRDGTYGYTF. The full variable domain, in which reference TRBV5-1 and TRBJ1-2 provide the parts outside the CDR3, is KAGVTQTPRYLIKTRGQQVTLSCSPISGHRSVSWYQQTPGQGLQFLFEYFSETQRNKGNFPGRFSGRQFSNSRSEMNVSTLELGDSALYLCASSRDSDRDGTYGYTFGSGTRLTVV.

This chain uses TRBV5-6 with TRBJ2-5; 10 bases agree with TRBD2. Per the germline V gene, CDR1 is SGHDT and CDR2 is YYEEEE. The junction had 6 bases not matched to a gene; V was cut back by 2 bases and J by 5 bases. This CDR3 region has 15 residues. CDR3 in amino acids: CASSFLAGVEETQYF. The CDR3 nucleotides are TGTGCCAGCAGCTTCCTAGCGGGAGTGGAGGAGACCCAGTACTTC.

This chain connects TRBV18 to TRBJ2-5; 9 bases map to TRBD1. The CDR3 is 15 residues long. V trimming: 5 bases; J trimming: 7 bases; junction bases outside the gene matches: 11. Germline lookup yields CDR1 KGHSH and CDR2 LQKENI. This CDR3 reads CASSAGGQGLGTQYF. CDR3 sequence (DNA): TGTGCCAGCTCAGCAGGCGGACAGGGGCTGGGGACCCAGTACTTC.